The 3 T cell receptor beta chains below all came from one sample that was sequenced in a study of blood T cell repertoires in COVID-19 (dated by TCRdb to the early 2020s). Libraries were prepared through the immunoSEQ multiplex PCR assay. Drawn from immuneACCESS, this table holds only the in-frame rearrangements with V and J called that TCRdb kept. Clones are partly lost; checked studies trace under half to an unresolved V gene and leave the rest unexplained. Recorded for this sample are about 250,000 clones; around 89% of them occurred a single time. Clones ranked in the top ten supply under 0.95% of the sample. The specimen sequenced was peripheral blood. The receptor set was obtained from a man in his thirties or forties with acute or convalescent COVID-19.

In nucleotides, the CDR3 is TGTGCCAGCAGGACTAGCGGGAGTTACGAGCAGTACTTC. Translation: CASRTSGSYEQYF. J is TRBJ2-7 and V is TRBV3-1 (or the pseudogene TRBV3-2), with 12 bases fitting TRBD2. The CDR3 totals 13 residues. V shed 6 bases, J shed 4 bases, and the junction held 1 base outside the gene matches. Germline CDR1 reads LGHDT; CDR2 reads YNNKEL (reference sequence).

The rearrangement links TRBV7-2 to TRBJ2-5; D remains unclear. V was cut by 3 bases and J by 2 bases, with 7 bases left in between. Germline loops: CDR1 SGHTA, CDR2 FQGNSA. The CDR3 totals 13 residues. The CDR3 region is CASSFSRQETQYF. The DNA for the CDR3 is TGTGCCAGCAGCTTTTCTAGGCAAGAGACCCAGTACTTC.

The rearrangement joins TRBV5-4 to TRBJ1-1, with D maybe TRBD1 (5 bases). The CDR3 runs 17 residues. Per the germline V gene, CDR1 is SGHNT and CDR2 is YYREEE (reference sequence). Between the trimmed V and J ends, which lost 5 bases and 4 bases, there was a span of 24 bases. The CDR3 loop is CASRILAGNRVGTEAFF. The CDR3 DNA sequence: TGTGCCAGCAGGATTCTCGCAGGGAATCGGGTTGGCACTGAAGCTTTCTTT.